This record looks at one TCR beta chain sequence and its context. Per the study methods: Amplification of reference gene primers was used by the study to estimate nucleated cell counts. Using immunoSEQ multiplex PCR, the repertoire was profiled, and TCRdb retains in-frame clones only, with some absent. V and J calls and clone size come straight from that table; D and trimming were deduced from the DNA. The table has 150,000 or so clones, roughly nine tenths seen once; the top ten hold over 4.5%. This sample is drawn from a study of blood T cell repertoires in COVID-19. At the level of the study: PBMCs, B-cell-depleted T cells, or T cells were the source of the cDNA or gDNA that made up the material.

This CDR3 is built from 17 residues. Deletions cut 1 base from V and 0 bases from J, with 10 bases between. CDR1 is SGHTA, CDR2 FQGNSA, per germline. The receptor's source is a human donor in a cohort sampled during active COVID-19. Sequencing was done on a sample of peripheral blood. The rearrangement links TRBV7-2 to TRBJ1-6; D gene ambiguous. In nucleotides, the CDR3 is TGTGCCAGCAGCTTAGGGTTGAGGAGCTCCTATAATTCACCCCTCCACTTT. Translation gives CASSLGLRSSYNSPLHF. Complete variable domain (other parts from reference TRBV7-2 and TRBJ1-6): GAGVSQSPSNKVTEKGKDVELRCDPISGHTALYWYRQSLGQGLEFLIYFQGNSAPDKSGLPSDRFSAERTGGSVSTLTIQRTQQEDSAVYLCASSLGLRSSYNSPLHFGNGTRLTVT.